This T cell receptor beta chain was documented in a study of cytomegalovirus exposure and HLA in healthy donors. PCR primers comprised 60 Vbeta and 13 Jbeta primers. Generated by immunoSEQ multiplex PCR, the TCRdb table keeps only in-frame clones and is missing some. Of around 130,000 clones listed, approximately 8.7% were seen once; the top ten hold approximately 5%. Looked up from germline, CDR1 is GTSNPN and CDR2 is SVGIG (reference sequence). CDR3 length equals 12 residues. Between the trimmed V and J ends, which lost 4 bases and 1 base, there was a span of 8 bases. This clone was seen only a few times. Its antigen is not known. Study observations and caveats: Judged likely to be a sequencing artifact was a cluster of highly shared sequence variants.

Sequencing input: PBMCs. The clonotype originates from a middle-aged man in good health and CMV-seronegative. This rearrangement joins TRBV30 to TRBJ2-7, with D maybe TRBD2 (5 bases). The CDR3 DNA reads as TGTGCCTGGATCGGGGATTCCTACGAGCAGTACTTC. Translation gives CAWIGDSYEQYF.